This entry describes one TCR beta chain. Method: immunoSEQ multiplex PCR; TCRdb's copy keeps in-frame clones and lacks some. The sample gives around 40,000 clones, approximately 92% of which show up once; more than 10% is in the top ten. This specimen belongs to a study of blood T cell repertoires in COVID-19. At the level of the study: Whether acute or convalescent, the COVID-19 samples came from the United States, Italy and Spain.

V was clipped by 5 bases and J by 0 bases, with 5 bases between them. Per germline, CDR1 SGHTA and CDR2 FQGNSA. The CDR3 has 12 amino acids. What was sequenced was peripheral blood. This receptor was taken from a human donor in a cohort sampled during active COVID-19. The genes are TRBV7-2 and TRBJ2-7, with D hard to call. CDR3 bases: TGTGCCAGCAGCCTTAGCTCCTACGAGCAGTACTTC. It codes for CASSLSSYEQYF. Supplemented by reference TRBV7-2 and TRBJ2-7, the full variable domain reads GAGVSQSPSNKVTEKGKDVELRCDPISGHTALYWYRQSLGQGLEFLIYFQGNSAPDKSGLPSDRFSAERTGGSVSTLTIQRTQQEDSAVYLCASSLSSYEQYFGPGTRLTVT.